The 14 T cell receptor beta chains given below trace back to one sample, sequenced in a study of T cell repertoires in cytomegalovirus infection. Via MiXCR, TCRdb re-called the reads, giving one row per CDR3 protein. The sample lists some 480,000 distinct CDR3 sequences; around 35% were seen once. No antigens are known for them. Material: cultured PBMCs, obtained from culture after CMV antigen stimulation. All receptors come from a human donor in good health (CMV status not recorded). Some clones in this sample may be carry-over from other donors' samples.

This clonotype was observed a few times. The chain recombines TRBV7-2 with TRBJ2-1, with 10 bases that match TRBD2. The J segment lost 6 bases and the V segment lost 2 bases, leaving 4 bases of the junction unmatched. This CDR3 spans 15 amino acids. Germline V CDR1 and CDR2: SGHTA, FQGNSA. This CDR3 reads CASSLPSGRANEQFF. In nucleotides, the CDR3 is TGTGCCAGCAGCTTACCCAGCGGGAGGGCCAATGAGCAGTTCTTC.

This clonotype was detected a few times. The J gene is TRBJ2-1, the V gene TRBV29-1; D perhaps matches TRBD2 (6 bases). The V and J ends lost 1 base and 3 bases respectively, with 10 bases between them. The CDR3 extends over 14 amino acids. Per germline, CDR1 SQVTM and CDR2 ANQGSEA. CDR3 DNA sequence: TGCAGCGTTGAAGGGGGGGAAAGCTACAATGAGCAGTTCTTC. Its protein is CSVEGGESYNEQFF.

This clonotype was detected a few times. The rearrangement joins TRBV7-2 to TRBJ1-2, with 8 positions matching TRBD1. The CDR3 contains 14 residues. Germline CDR1 and CDR2: SGHTA and FQGNSA. Losses at the gene ends were 3 bases for V and 8 bases for J; bases not matched to a gene: 8. CDR3 nucleotide sequence: TGTGCCAGCAGCTTCCAGGGGGCGGGAGGGGGCTACACCTTC. Its translation is CASSFQGAGGGYTF.

The genes are TRBV11-2 and TRBJ2-3, with D possibly being TRBD1 or TRBD2 (5 bases each). Germline assignment: CDR1 SGHAT and CDR2 FQNNGV. The CDR3 is 15 amino acids. Trimming shortened V by 4 bases and J by 1 base, and 12 bases separated the two germline ends. The CDR3 here is CASSSEGTGTDTQYF. The CDR3 bases are TGTGCCAGCAGCTCCGAAGGGACCGGCACAGATACGCAGTATTTT.

This clonotype occurred many times. This sequence joins TRBV7-2 and TRBJ1-6; no clear D. In germline, CDR1 is SGHTA, CDR2 FQGNSA. The CDR3 is made up of 12 amino acids. Between the trimmed V and J ends, which lost 2 bases and 8 bases, there was a span of 4 bases. CDR3 DNA: TGTGCCAGCAGCTTAACATATTCACCCCTCCACTTT. Protein: CASSLTYSPLHF.

V usage is TRBV28 and J usage is TRBJ2-7, with D unresolved. Trimming removed 2 bases at V and 3 bases at J, with 8 bases between. The V gene's germline CDR1 is MDHEN and CDR2 SYDVKM. The CDR3 totals 13 residues. CDR3 bases: TGTGCCAGCAGTTTAAGCCCCCACTACGAGCAGTACTTC. Residues: CASSLSPHYEQYF.

CDR3 in amino acids: CASSLAPAKEHQPQHF. CDR3 in DNA: TGTGCCAGCAGCTTAGCGCCGGCAAAGGAGCATCAGCCCCAGCATTTT. The V gene is TRBV7-8, the J gene TRBJ1-5; no definite D call. V was cut by 0 bases and J by 5 bases, with 14 bases left in between. The V gene's germline CDR1 is SGHVS and CDR2 FQNEAQ. CDR3 length: 16 amino acids.

V usage is TRBV7-2 and J usage is TRBJ2-3, with 8 bases lining up with TRBD1. The germline V gene encodes CDR1 SGHTA and CDR2 FQGNSA. J was trimmed by 6 bases and V by 5 bases; bases with no gene match: 7. The CDR3 runs 14 residues. The CDR3 DNA sequence: TGTGCCAGCAGCAAGGACAGGGTCGGGGATACGCAGTATTTT. Translated: CASSKDRVGDTQYF.

This clonotype was picked up a small number of times. The V call is TRBV3-1, the J call TRBJ1-4, with D unclear. V lost 4 bases and J 4 bases, leaving 16 bases between the germline ends. This CDR3 region has 16 residues. Germline V gene data show CDR1 as LGHDT and CDR2 as YNNKEL (reference sequence). CDR3 DNA: TGTGCCAGCAGCCCAGATCTCTCGGCGGTTAATGAAAAACTGTTTTTT. Translating it yields CASSPDLSAVNEKLFF.

Only a few counts were recorded for this clonotype. The chain has TRBV6-2 or TRBV6-3 and TRBJ2-7; 12 bases agree with TRBD2. Germline-derived CDR1 and CDR2 are MNHEY and SVGEGT. This CDR3 comprises 14 residues. With 7 bases clipped from V and 1 base from J, the junction kept 2 bases outside the gene matches. In DNA, the CDR3 is TGTGCCAGCACCGGACTAGCGGGGTCCTACGAGCAGTACGTC. As protein: CASTGLAGSYEQYV.

This clonotype was counted only a few times. The chain carries TRBV2 and TRBJ2-7; 9 bases line up with TRBD2. Germline V gene sequence: CDR1 SNHLY, CDR2 FYNNEI. The junction had 9 bases not matched to a gene; V was cut back by 7 bases and J by 5 bases. This CDR3 region has 14 residues. The CDR3: CASNRGRARNEQYV. In DNA, the CDR3 is TGTGCCAGCAATCGCGGGAGGGCCCGAAACGAGCAGTACGTC.

V usage is TRBV7-8 and J usage is TRBJ2-5; weak D call: TRBD2 (5 bases). Trimming removed 5 bases at V and 5 bases at J, with 9 bases between. There are 12 residues in the CDR3. Per germline, CDR1 SGHVS and CDR2 FQNEAQ. In DNA form, the CDR3 reads TGTGCCAGCAGCCGGGATCGGGAGACCCAGTACTTC. Translation gives CASSRDRETQYF.

This chain links TRBV6-5 with TRBJ2-1; D gene uncertain. The V and J ends lost 4 bases and 3 bases respectively, with 13 bases between them. This CDR3 contains 15 residues. Germline-derived CDR1 and CDR2 are MNHEY and SVGAGI. Here the CDR3 reads CASSSTRFIYNEQFF. CDR3 DNA: TGTGCCAGCAGTTCGACCCGTTTTATCTACAATGAGCAGTTCTTC.

The CDR3 region is CASSVVGSPLHF. For the CDR3, the DNA is TGTGCCAGCAGCGTAGTTGGTTCACCCCTCCACTTT. The rearrangement uses TRBV9 and TRBJ1-6; D gene ambiguous. The CDR3 covers 12 residues. Germline V gene sequence: CDR1 SGDLS, CDR2 YYNGEE. V gave up 0 bases and J gave up 9 bases, with 4 bases separating them. Drawing the rest from reference TRBV9 and TRBJ1-6, the complete variable domain is DSGVTQTPKHLITATGQRVTLRCSPRSGDLSVYWYQQSLDQGLQFLIQYYNGEERAKGNILERFSAQQFPDLHSELNLSSLELGDSALYFCASSVVGSPLHFGNGTRLTVT.